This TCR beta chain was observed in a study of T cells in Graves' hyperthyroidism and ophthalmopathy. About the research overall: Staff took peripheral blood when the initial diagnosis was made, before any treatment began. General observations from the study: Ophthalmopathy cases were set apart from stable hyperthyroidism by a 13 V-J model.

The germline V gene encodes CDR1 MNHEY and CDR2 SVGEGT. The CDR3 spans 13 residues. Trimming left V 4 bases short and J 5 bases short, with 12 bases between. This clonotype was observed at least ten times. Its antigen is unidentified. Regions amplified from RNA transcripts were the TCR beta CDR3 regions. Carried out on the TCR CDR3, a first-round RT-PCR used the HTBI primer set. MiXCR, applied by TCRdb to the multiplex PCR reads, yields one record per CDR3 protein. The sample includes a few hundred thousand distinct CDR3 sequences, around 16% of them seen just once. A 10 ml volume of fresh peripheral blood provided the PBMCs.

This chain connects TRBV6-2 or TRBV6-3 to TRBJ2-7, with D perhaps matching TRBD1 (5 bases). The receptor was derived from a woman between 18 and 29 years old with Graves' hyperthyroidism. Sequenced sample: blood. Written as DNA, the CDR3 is TGTGCCAGCAGTTCCCCCGCCAGGGACGAGCAGTACTTC. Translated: CASSSPARDEQYF.